This TCR beta chain stems from a study of OX40 agonist ivuxolimab in advanced cancers. In the study overall: Averaging 60 years in age, with a range of about 23 to 90, the cohort was 82.7% male.

Note on this clone: What it binds is not known.

CDR3 length: 13 residues. V was shortened by 5 bases and J by 4 bases, with 10 bases between the two germline ends. Germline values: CDR1 SGHNT, CDR2 YYREEE (reference sequence). Regarding the study as a whole: More expanded clones were seen, on average, in CD8+ T cells than in CD4+.

Assay used: immunoSEQ multiplex PCR; TCRdb lists only in-frame clones, some missing. Of 35,000 or so clones in the sample, 82% were seen once. This receptor was taken from an adult with an advanced solid tumor such as melanoma, head and neck, liver or kidney cancer. The source material was CD4+ or CD8+ T cells sorted from blood, sampled in a trial of the OX40 agonist ivuxolimab. The gene calls are TRBV5-4 and TRBJ2-1; D is possibly TRBD1 (5 bases). The CDR3 DNA reads TGTGCCAGCAGGCTGGACAAATACAATGAGCAGTTCTTC. Translation gives CASRLDKYNEQFF.